This TCR beta chain originates from a study of T cell changes during pregnancy in multiple sclerosis. CDR3 length equals 16 residues. Germline lookup yields CDR1 LGHNA and CDR2 YNFKEQ. The table came from immunoSEQ multiplex PCR; TCRdb's copy has only in-frame clones and leaves some out. The table includes some 54,000 clones, 93% detected once. This chain joins TRBV4-2 and TRBJ2-5; D call uncertain. The J call could be wrong; TRBJ2-7 is a better fit for the DNA end. The source is a female donor with multiple sclerosis, enrolled in a pregnancy study. Material: peripheral blood, obtained after pregnancy. The CDR3 DNA reads as TGTGCCAGCAGCCAAGAGAGATGGTCCTCCCCGAACGAGCAGTACTTC. The encoded protein is CASSQERWSSPNEQYF.